These T cell receptor beta chains were read from a single sample in a study of blood T cell repertoires in COVID-19. TCRdb's table, derived via immunoSEQ multiplex PCR, lists solely in-frame clones and lacks some. This sample has about 43,000 clones, with approximately 90% found just once. The sequencing input was peripheral blood. The source of these receptors is a man aged 60 to 75 with active COVID-19. CDR3s include the opening cysteine and the closing phenylalanine or tryptophan. The D gene is left open where the match is weak. The listing skips clone size in some rows; elsewhere it reads once, few, many or a size class.

D,J,V,size,DNA,CDR3
TRBD1,TRBJ2-4,TRBV7-2,-,TGTGCCAGCAGCTTAGGGGCAGGGACAGGGCGCAAAAACATTCAGTACTTC,CASSLGAGTGRKNIQYF
-,TRBJ2-3,TRBV18,-,TGTGCCAGCTCACCACGACAGCAGGGCACAGATACGCAGTATTTT,CASSPRQQGTDTQYF
TRBD1,TRBJ1-5,TRBV7-6,-,TGTGCCAGCAGCTTAGAGGGGGCCAATCAGCCCCAGCATTTT,CASSLEGANQPQHF
-,TRBJ2-1,TRBV7-2,-,TGTGCCAGCAGCTTAAAATCATCGCGGGCGGTAGAGCAGTTCTTC,CASSLKSSRAVEQFF
TRBD2,TRBJ2-7,TRBV29-1,-,TGCAGCGTTGGGGAACTAGCGGGATACGAGCAGTACTTC,CSVGELAGYEQYF
-,TRBJ2-2,TRBV2,-,TGTGCCACCCAGGGACACCTGAACACCGGGGAGCTGTTTTTT,CATQGHLNTGELFF
TRBD1,TRBJ2-2,TRBV5-1,few,TGCGCCAGCAGCTTTGGGACAGGGAACACCGGGGAGCTGTTTTTT,CASSFGTGNTGELFF
-,TRBJ2-7,TRBV5-1,-,TGCGCCAGCAGCTCGGTCCAGGTAGGCGAGCAGTACTTC,CASSSVQVGEQYF
TRBD1,TRBJ2-7,TRBV5-1,-,TGCGCCAGCAGCTGGACTGGACAGGGAAGGGACGAGCAGTACTTC,CASSWTGQGRDEQYF
TRBD1,TRBJ1-5,TRBV19,-,TGTGCCAGTAGCGACCTCAGGGGGAGCAATCAGCCCCAGCATTTT,CASSDLRGSNQPQHF
TRBD2,TRBJ2-7,TRBV6-5,-,TGTGCCAGCACCCCGACTAGCGGGAGCTCCTACGAGCAGTACTTC,CASTPTSGSSYEQYF
TRBD1,TRBJ2-7,TRBV11-2,-,TGTGCCAGCAGCTTAGCTCAGGGGGCGTCCTACGAGCAGTACTTC,CASSLAQGASYEQYF
-,TRBJ2-5,TRBV6-5,-,TGTGCCAGCAGTCGGGGGAACAGCCAAGAGACCCAGTACTTC,CASSRGNSQETQYF
-,TRBJ2-2,TRBV5-6,-,TGTGCCAGCACCTTAGACACCGCGAACACCGGGGAGCTGTTTTTT,CASTLDTANTGELFF
TRBD1,TRBJ2-7,TRBV29-1,-,TGCAGCGTTGAAGATAGGGGGACAGGTCGTCCTGCCTACGAGCAGTACTTC,CSVEDRGTGRPAYEQYF
-,TRBJ2-6,TRBV7-9,-,TGTGCCAGCAGGCCCGACAGGTGGGTCTCTGGGGCCAACGTCCTGACTTTC,CASRPDRWVSGANVLTF
-,TRBJ2-1,TRBV5-6,-,TGTGCCAGCAGCTTTTATCGGGGGAACTCCTACAATGAGCAGTTCTTC,CASSFYRGNSYNEQFF
-,TRBJ2-3,TRBV28,-,TGTGCCAGCAGAAACGGGGTCCCCACAGATACGCAGTATTTT,CASRNGVPTDTQYF
TRBD1,TRBJ1-2,TRBV29-1,-,TGCAGCGTTGATGGGACAGGGTTGGGCTACACCTTC,CSVDGTGLGYTF
TRBD2,TRBJ2-2,TRBV7-2,-,TGTGCCAGCAGCCGGACTAGCGGGAACACCGGGGAGCTGTTTTTT,CASSRTSGNTGELFF
TRBD1,TRBJ2-5,TRBV7-9,-,TGTGCCAGCAGCTTATGGAAGGGCAGGGGGATGATTGGGGAGACCCAGTACTTC,CASSLWKGRGMIGETQYF
-,TRBJ1-6,TRBV9,-,TGTGCCAGCAGCCAGGAGGCAGAAAATTCACCCCTCCACTTT,CASSQEAENSPLHF
-,TRBJ1-2,TRBV27,-,TGTGCCAGCAGTCCGTCCACAGGGTTCTTGATGTCTAACTATGGCTACACCTTC,CASSPSTGFLMSNYGYTF
TRBD1,TRBJ1-1,TRBV2,-,TGTGCCAGCAGGGGAGAAGGGGGCATTTACACTGAAGCTTTCTTT,CASRGEGGIYTEAFF
-,TRBJ2-5,TRBV7-9,once,TGTGCCAGCAGCCGGAGGCTGGCGGGGCAAGAGACCCAGTACTTC,CASSRRLAGQETQYF
TRBD1,TRBJ1-1,TRBV7-3,once,TGTGCCAGCAGCTTAACGGGTGAAAGGACAGGGGCCGGTGAAGCTTTCTTT,CASSLTGERTGAGEAFF
-,TRBJ2-7,TRBV19,-,TGTGCCAGTAGCGCGGGGGCGAGCTCCTACGAGCAGTACTTC,CASSAGASSYEQYF
TRBD1,TRBJ1-2,TRBV28,-,TGTGCCACCAACTTTGGAGGACAGGGTTGGCGCTACACCTTC,CATNFGGQGWRYTF
-,TRBJ2-5,TRBV7-2,-,TGTGCCAGCAGCTTAGTAGGCGGAGGGCAAGAGACCCAGTACTTC,CASSLVGGGQETQYF
TRBD2,TRBJ2-5,TRBV20-1,-,TGCAGTGCTAGTGGTAGCGGGGGCCAAGAGACCCAGTACTTC,CSASGSGGQETQYF
-,TRBJ2-2,TRBV7-3,-,TGTGCCAGCAGCTTAAAGACGGGAACCACCGGGGAGCTGTTTTTT,CASSLKTGTTGELFF
TRBD1,TRBJ1-6,TRBV19,-,TGTGCCAGTAGTAGGGACAGGGGGCGTTCACCCCTCCACTTT,CASSRDRGRSPLHF
TRBD1,TRBJ1-1,TRBV6-1,-,TGTGCCAGCAGTGCCCGAGGGGGCGGGACGGTGAACACTGAAGCTTTCTTT,CASSARGGGTVNTEAFF
TRBD2,TRBJ2-7,TRBV19,once,TGTGCCAGTAGTAATCCGGGGACTATCCCCTACGAGCAGTACTTC,CASSNPGTIPYEQYF
-,TRBJ1-6,TRBV6-4,-,TGTGCCAGCAGTGAGGGGGGTGGAGTCTCACCCCTCCACTTT,CASSEGGGVSPLHF
TRBD1,TRBJ2-7,TRBV5-5,-,TGTGCCAGCAGCCGAACTTCCGGGACAGGAGGCCACGAGCAGTACTTC,CASSRTSGTGGHEQYF
TRBD1,TRBJ1-5,TRBV7-2,-,TGTGCCAGCAGCTTAGGGGCCCCCGGGACAGGGTTTGATTCCCAGCATTTT,CASSLGAPGTGFDSQHF
-,TRBJ1-2,TRBV6-5,-,TGTGCCAGCAGGATCGGGGATGGCTACACCTTC,CASRIGDGYTF
-,TRBJ1-4,TRBV6-1,-,TGTGCCAGCAGTGAAGCGCGTGGGGGGGGCTTCGATGAAAAACTGTTTTTT,CASSEARGGGFDEKLFF
-,TRBJ1-4,TRBV5-4,-,TGTGCCAGCAGCTTATCTGGGGGCTTAACTAATGAAAAACTGTTTTTT,CASSLSGGLTNEKLFF
TRBD2,TRBJ2-2,TRBV30,-,TGTGCCTGGAGTGCTGCGGGAGGTCGCGGGGAGCTGTTTTTT,CAWSAAGGRGELFF